The entry below gives a single T cell receptor beta chain sequence along with its context. Authors' methods: The assay estimated nucleated cells by amplifying reference gene primers. The data were produced by immunoSEQ multiplex PCR, yet TCRdb's version contains in-frame clones alone and is incomplete. V, J and clone size were drawn from that table, and D and trimming were deduced from the DNA. The table includes approximately 150,000 clones, around 80% detected once. The sample comes from a study of blood T cell repertoires in COVID-19. Across the study: Italy, Spain and the United States were the sources of the convalescent and acute COVID-19 samples. T cells, B-cell-depleted T cells, or PBMCs provided the cDNA or gDNA that served as material.

The sequencing sample was made of peripheral blood. The source is a human donor with acute or convalescent COVID-19. The donor label of this sample is uncertain.

CDR3 sequence: CASSVLGTSGLTDTQYF. CDR3 bases: TGTGCCAGCAGCGTATTGGGGACTAGCGGTCTCACAGATACGCAGTATTTT. The chain recombines TRBV9 with TRBJ2-3; TRBD2 aligns across 11 bases. V lost 1 base, J lost 2 bases, and 6 bases stayed unmatched. Germline V gives CDR1 SGDLS, CDR2 YYNGEE. The CDR3 has 17 amino acids. Full variable domain (outside the CDR3, taken from reference TRBV9 and TRBJ2-3): DSGVTQTPKHLITATGQRVTLRCSPRSGDLSVYWYQQSLDQGLQFLIQYYNGEERAKGNILERFSAQQFPDLHSELNLSSLELGDSALYFCASSVLGTSGLTDTQYFGPGTRLTVL.